This T cell receptor beta chain is from a study of blood T cell repertoires in COVID-19. The overall study: Specimens from acute and convalescent COVID-19 originated in the United States, Italy and Spain. T cells, B-cell-depleted T cells, or PBMCs provided the cDNA or gDNA that served as material.

V lost 4 bases, J lost 6 bases, and 4 bases stayed unmatched. Germline CDR1 is SGHRS and CDR2 is YFSETQ. The CDR3 is made up of 16 amino acids. Assay used: immunoSEQ multiplex PCR; TCRdb lists only in-frame clones, some missing. The repertoire consists of about 230,000 clones, with approximately 90% occurring once and the leading ten covering more than 9%. Those enrolled in Seattle joined during active infection and were followed longitudinally afterward. The material sequenced was peripheral blood. The J gene is TRBJ2-2, the V gene TRBV5-1; 15 nucleotides line up with TRBD2. The receptor was isolated from a man aged 50 to 59 with COVID-19, enrolled during active disease. As DNA, the CDR3 is TGCGCCAGCAGCGGAGGACTAGCGGGAGGGCCCGGGGAGCTGTTTTTT. This codes for CASSGGLAGGPGELFF.